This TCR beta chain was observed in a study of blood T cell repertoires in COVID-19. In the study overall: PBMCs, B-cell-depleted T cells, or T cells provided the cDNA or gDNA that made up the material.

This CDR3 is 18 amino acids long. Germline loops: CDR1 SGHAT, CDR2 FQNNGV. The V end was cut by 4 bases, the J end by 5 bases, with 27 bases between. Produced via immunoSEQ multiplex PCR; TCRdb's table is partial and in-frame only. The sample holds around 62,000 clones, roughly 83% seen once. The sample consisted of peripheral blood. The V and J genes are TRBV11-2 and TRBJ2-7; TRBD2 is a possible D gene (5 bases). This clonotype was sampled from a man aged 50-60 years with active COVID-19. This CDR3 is CASSSLSLVSPGNNEQYF. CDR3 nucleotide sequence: TGTGCCAGCAGCTCCCTTTCTCTCGTTAGCCCGGGAAACAACGAGCAGTACTTC.